The clone carrying this TCR beta chain occurred a few times. Germline DNA was also extracted, and blood RNA was taken from unsorted whole blood. Patients carried chronic HBV infection without prior treatment. Starting material of roughly 0.45 ug total RNA yielded TCR beta cDNA via a constant-region primer. Nested multiplex PCR, run for three rounds with slightly modified ARM-PCR, yielded TCR beta libraries. Both of the initial two PCR rounds ran for around 9 cycles and employed TRBV1-TRBV30 forward primers alongside a C-beta reverse primer. TCRdb re-analysed the multiplex PCR reads in MiXCR, keeping a single row per CDR3 protein. The sample shows 250,000 to 350,000 distinct CDR3 sequences, more than 55% of them seen only once. The CDR3 has 14 residues. The V gene end was trimmed by 5 bases and the J gene end by 7 bases; junction bases not matched to a gene: 9. Germline CDR1 is SGHAT and CDR2 is FQNNGV.

The data are from a study of tumor-infiltrating lymphocytes in primary liver carcinoma. Across the study: Between about 4.2 and 10 cm across, the tumors were all of stage T1-T3 N0M0.

The clonotype was recovered from a woman aged 25 to 39 with primary liver carcinoma and hepatitis B virus infection. Sequences were obtained from peripheral blood. The rearrangement links TRBV11-2 to TRBJ2-7; 9 positions agree with TRBD1. DNA of the CDR3: TGTGCCAGCAGCCGGGACAGGGAAAGTGGGGAGCAGTACTTC. Translated, it gives CASSRDRESGEQYF. Filled out from reference TRBV11-2 and TRBJ2-7, the complete variable domain reads EAGVAQSPRYKIIEKRQSVAFWCNPISGHATLYWYQQILGQGPKLLIQFQNNGVVDDSQLPKDRFSAERLKGVDSTLKIQPAKLEDSAVYLCASSRDRESGEQYFGPGTRLTVT.